This TCR beta chain was documented in a study of T cell responses to AZD1222 COVID-19 vaccine. The CDR3 consists of 17 residues. Germline values: CDR1 SGHTA, CDR2 FQGNSA. V trimming: 1 base; J trimming: 2 bases; junction bases outside the gene matches: 10. Sequencing used immunoSEQ multiplex PCR; TCRdb keeps in-frame clones, though not all of them. Seen here are tens of thousands of clones, 80% to 90% observed once, and the top ten hold over 5%. The sequence derives from an adult in good health. This specimen was peripheral blood, taken on day 0 of AZD1222 vaccination. V and J are TRBV7-2 and TRBJ1-2, with 7 bases matching TRBD1. CDR3 nucleotides: TGTGCCAGCAGCTTAGTGGATCTGGGACAGCAAAACTATGGCTACACCTTC. This encodes CASSLVDLGQQNYGYTF.